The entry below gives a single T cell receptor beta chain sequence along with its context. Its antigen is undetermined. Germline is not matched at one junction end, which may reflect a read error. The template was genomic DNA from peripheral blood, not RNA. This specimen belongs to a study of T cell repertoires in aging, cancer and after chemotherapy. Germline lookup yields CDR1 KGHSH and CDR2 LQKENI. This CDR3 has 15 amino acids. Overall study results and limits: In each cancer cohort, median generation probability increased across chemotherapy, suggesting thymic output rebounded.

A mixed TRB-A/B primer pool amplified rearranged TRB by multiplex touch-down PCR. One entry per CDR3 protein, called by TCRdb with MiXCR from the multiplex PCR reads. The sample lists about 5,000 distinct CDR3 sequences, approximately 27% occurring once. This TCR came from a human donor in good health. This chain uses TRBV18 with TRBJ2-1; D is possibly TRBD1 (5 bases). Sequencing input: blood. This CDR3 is CARSPKGLNYNEQFF. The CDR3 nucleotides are TGTGCCAGATCACCTAAGGGGCTTAACTACAATGAGCAGTTCTTC.